The clone carrying this T cell receptor (beta chain) was detected ten times or more. Its antigen remains unidentified. The CDR3 runs 15 residues. Germline CDR1 and CDR2: SGHNT and YENEEA. Trimming removed 4 bases from V and 2 bases from J; junction bases left unmatched: 3. Template material for amplifying TCR beta CDR3 regions consisted of RNA transcripts. When the TCR CDR3 underwent first-round RT-PCR, the HTBI primer set was used. In TCRdb, the multiplex PCR reads were re-called with MiXCR into one record per CDR3 protein. Among roughly 400,000 distinct CDR3 sequences listed, around an eighth were seen once. Ophthalmopathy in the patients scored at least 3 on Clinical Activity Score and at least 4 on NOSPECS grade, lasting under 3 months. Reasons for excluding patients were uncontrolled infection, other autoimmune disease, pregnancy or lactation. This entry comes from a study of T cells in Graves' hyperthyroidism and ophthalmopathy. General study points: Blood held most thyroid clonotypes expanded above 0.001 frequency. Median prediction lead before ophthalmopathy onset was about 6.5 months with the model.

Specimen: blood. The receptor was isolated from a man aged 45-65 years with Graves' ophthalmopathy. The V call is TRBV11-3, the J call TRBJ2-3; 10 bases are shared with TRBD2. The CDR3 reads CASSWTSGPTDTQYF. CDR3 sequence (DNA): TGTGCCAGCAGCTGGACTAGCGGTCCCACAGATACGCAGTATTTT.